These 24 T cell receptor beta chains were sequenced from one sample in a study of cytomegalovirus exposure and HLA in healthy donors. The primer mix had 60 Vbeta and 13 Jbeta primers. Clones were sequenced by immunoSEQ multiplex PCR, and TCRdb holds only the in-frame ones, with some missing. This table holds about 260,000 clones, more than 55% found once. The sequencing input was PBMCs. These receptors came from a female donor in good health and CMV-seronegative.

The chain has TRBV6-1 and TRBJ2-7, with TRBD2 identical over 14 bases. Germline V gene sequence: CDR1 MNHNS, CDR2 SASEGT. The CDR3 consists of 16 residues. Trimming at V came to 4 bases and at J to 3 bases, leaving 5 bases not matched to a gene. The CDR3 nucleotides read TGTGCCAGCAGTGGACTAGCGGGAGGGCCTATCTACGAGCAGTACTTC. It codes for CASSGLAGGPIYEQYF.

In DNA form, the CDR3 reads TGTGCCAGCAGTTTAACAGGGGGCATTTACGAGCAGTACTTC. Residues: CASSLTGGIYEQYF. The chain combines TRBV28 with TRBJ2-7; 9 bases match TRBD1. CDR1 is MDHEN, CDR2 SYDVKM, per germline. V dropped 2 bases and J dropped 4; count of bases not matched to a gene: 3. CDR3 length equals 14 residues.

DNA for the CDR3: TGTGCCAGCAGTCTTCCCGGCGGGAATCAGCCCCAGCATTTT. Protein: CASSLPGGNQPQHF. V is TRBV6-6 and J is TRBJ1-5, with D hard to call. The germline V gene encodes CDR1 MNHNY and CDR2 SVGAGI (reference sequence). The CDR3 totals 14 residues. The V end lost 5 bases, the J end lost 4 bases, and 12 bases lay between the germline ends.

This clone occurred once. The CDR3 is CASSQAPTIYPSYEQYF. The CDR3 region has the DNA TGTGCCAGCAGCCAAGCCCCGACTATTTACCCCTCCTACGAGCAGTACTTC. The chain is built from TRBV14 and TRBJ2-7, with D tentatively TRBD2 (5 bases). Germline lookup yields CDR1 SGHDN and CDR2 FVKESK. This CDR3 is built from 17 residues. Trimming left V 1 base short and J 0 bases short, with 16 bases between.

The chain couples TRBV13 to TRBJ1-1, with D tentatively TRBD1 (5 bases). V was cut by 6 bases and J by 5 bases, with 19 bases left in between. Germline CDR1 and CDR2: PRHDT and FYEKMQ (reference sequence). This CDR3 has 15 amino acids. The CDR3 sequence: CASRSGTYGGTEAFF. The CDR3 DNA sequence: TGTGCCAGCAGATCCGGCACGTACGGGGGGACTGAAGCTTTCTTT.

This clone showed up just a few times. V gene TRBV6-5 combines with J gene TRBJ1-2; 9 bases agree with TRBD1. This CDR3 comprises 14 residues. CDR1 and CDR2 from the germline V gene are MNHEY and SVGAGI. J was trimmed by 8 bases and V by 10 bases; bases with no gene match: 14. The CDR3 DNA reads as TGTGCCACTCGAGCCCCCGGGACAGGGTTCGGCTACACCTTC. Its translation: CATRAPGTGFGYTF.

The rearrangement joins TRBV5-1 to TRBJ2-5; D is undetermined. V shed 0 bases and J shed 2 bases, with 14 bases lying between them. The CDR3 contains 16 residues. Germline CDR1 SGHRS, CDR2 YFSETQ. CDR3 nucleotide sequence: TGCGCCAGCAGCTTGGAGGTGTCGGCAGGACAAGAGACCCAGTACTTC. It translates to CASSLEVSAGQETQYF.

This clone was counted once. The rearrangement links TRBV4-1 to TRBJ2-1, with 9 bases that match TRBD1. V lost 0 bases to trimming and J lost 6 bases; unmatched junction nucleotides: 15. The germline gives CDR1 MGHRA, CDR2 YSYEKL. This CDR3 spans 19 amino acids. The CDR3 sequence: CASSQDGTFTGGAINEQFF. The DNA for the CDR3 is TGCGCCAGCAGCCAAGATGGGACTTTTACAGGGGGCGCAATCAATGAGCAGTTCTTC.

The chain recombines TRBV2 with TRBJ2-1, with TRBD2 matching over 14 bases. This CDR3 spans 16 amino acids. The germline V gene has CDR1 SNHLY and CDR2 FYNNEI. Losses at the gene ends were 3 bases for V and 8 bases for J; bases not matched to a gene: 6. This CDR3 reads CASSEKGLAGVYEQFF. Here the CDR3 DNA reads TGTGCCAGCAGTGAGAAGGGACTAGCGGGAGTATATGAGCAGTTCTTC.

The J gene is TRBJ2-5, the V gene TRBV6-5, with 7 bases matching TRBD1. The germline gives CDR1 MNHEY, CDR2 SVGAGI. J lost 4 bases, V lost 4 bases, and 3 bases had no gene match. This CDR3 has 13 amino acids. DNA of the CDR3: TGTGCCAGCAGTTCCTCAGGGGGAGAGACCCAGTACTTC. It specifies CASSSSGGETQYF.

This clone was seen a few times. Written as DNA, the CDR3 is TGTGCCAGCAGCAAAGAACCTAGCGGGAGGGCCGGGGAGACCCAGTACTTC. Its translation is CASSKEPSGRAGETQYF. The chain couples TRBV21-1 to TRBJ2-5; the table calls TRBD2, which could not be checked here. TRBV21-1 is noted as a pseudogene. The CDR3 covers 17 residues.

This clone was counted a few times. The chain couples TRBV10-3 to TRBJ1-2, with 7 bases fitting TRBD1. Trimming cost V 0 bases and J 8 bases; bases outside gene matches: 3. This CDR3 comprises 13 residues. Germline V CDR1 and CDR2: ENHRY, SYGVKD. CDR3 in amino acids: CAISESTGVGYTF. CDR3 in DNA: TGTGCCATCAGTGAGTCCACAGGGGTAGGCTACACCTTC.

This sequence joins TRBV7-2 and TRBJ2-1; TRBD2 matches at 9 bases. V lost 3 bases, J lost 0 bases, and 3 bases stayed unmatched. The germline CDR1 and CDR2 sequences are SGHTA and FQGNSA. This CDR3 has 16 residues. DNA for the CDR3: TGTGCCAGCAGCTTGACTAGCGGCCTCTCCTACAATGAGCAGTTCTTC. Translating it yields CASSLTSGLSYNEQFF.

V gene TRBV19 combines with J gene TRBJ2-5; 10 bases line up with TRBD2. CDR1 LNHDA and CDR2 SQIVND come from the germline V gene (reference sequence). Trimming took 5 bases from V and 4 from J; bases not matched to a gene: 10. The CDR3 totals 16 residues. CDR3 sequence (DNA): TGTGCCAGTAGTCTCGACTGGACTAGCGGCGTAGAGACCCAGTACTTC. The encoded protein is CASSLDWTSGVETQYF.

The gene calls are TRBV19 and TRBJ1-1, with TRBD1 matching 9 bases. CDR3 size: 15 residues. Germline loops: CDR1 LNHDA, CDR2 SQIVND (reference sequence). Trimming took 3 bases from V and 5 from J; bases not matched to a gene: 7. The CDR3 protein is CASSIGGQGGTEAFF. As DNA, the CDR3 is TGTGCCAGTAGTATCGGGGGACAGGGCGGGACTGAAGCTTTCTTT.

This clone has more than one count but fewer than ten. The genes are TRBV4-1 and TRBJ1-5; D unclear. In germline, CDR1 is MGHRA, CDR2 YSYEKL. V lost 6 bases, J lost 6 bases, and 18 bases lay in between. The CDR3 has 15 amino acids. In DNA, the CDR3 is TGCGCCAGCAGTCGAGAGAATGGGCGGGGTCAGCCCCAGCATTTT. It codes for CASSRENGRGQPQHF.

Worth noting for this clone: Its ends do not fully match the called genes, so a read error is possible. This chain uses TRBV7-9 with TRBJ2-6, with TRBD1 identical over 7 bases. CDR1 SEHNR and CDR2 FQNEAQ come from the germline V gene (reference sequence). The CDR3 loop spans 18 amino acids. CDR3 in DNA: TGTTCCAGCAGCTCTTGGACGGGACAGACCTCTGGGGCCAACGTCCTGACTTTC. Its protein is CSSSSWTGQTSGANVLTF.

The V call is TRBV7-2, the J call TRBJ2-5, with D perhaps matching TRBD2 (6 bases). The J call is in doubt because the DNA end fits TRBJ2-7 better. Germline V gene lookup returns CDR1 SGHTA and CDR2 FQGNSA. This CDR3 has 16 amino acids. The CDR3 protein is CASSLSQDYPSYEQYF. CDR3 nucleotide sequence: TGTGCCAGCAGCTTAAGTCAGGACTATCCCTCCTACGAGCAGTACTTC.

This chain joins TRBV14 and TRBJ2-2; tentatively, D is TRBD1 (5 bases). Trimming removed 1 base at V and 6 bases at J, with 15 bases between. CDR1 and CDR2 (germline): SGHDN, FVKESK. This CDR3 has 16 residues. The CDR3 DNA is TGTGCCAGCAGCCAAGGGTTGAGCAGGGAACCCGGGGAGCTGTTTTTT. It codes for CASSQGLSREPGELFF.

The V gene is TRBV7-2, the J gene TRBJ2-3, with TRBD2 identical over 7 bases. After removal of 8 bases from V and 6 bases from J, the junction contained 17 bases not matched to a gene. Germline values: CDR1 SGHTA, CDR2 FQGNSA. The CDR3 contains 16 residues. The chain's CDR3 is CASRRYAGLAADTQYF. The CDR3 coding sequence is TGTGCCAGCCGCCGCTACGCGGGGCTAGCGGCCGATACGCAGTATTTT. Using reference TRBV7-2 and TRBJ2-3 for the parts outside the CDR3, the full variable domain is GAGVSQSPSNKVTEKGKDVELRCDPISGHTALYWYRQSLGQGLEFLIYFQGNSAPDKSGLPSDRFSAERTGGSVSTLTIQRTQQEDSAVYLCASRRYAGLAADTQYFGPGTRLTVL.

This clone was counted only a few times. V gene TRBV27 combines with J gene TRBJ2-1; TRBD2 matches 13 bases. CDR3 length: 17 amino acids. V shed 5 bases, J shed 7 bases, and the junction held 11 bases outside the gene matches. The germline V gene has CDR1 MNHEY and CDR2 SMNVEV (reference sequence). The CDR3 bases are TGTGCCAGCAGTCCAGGGACTAGCGGGAAAAGGGTAAATGAGCAGTTCTTC. The encoded protein is CASSPGTSGKRVNEQFF.

The CDR3 here is CASSRTSALDTQYF. The CDR3 DNA reads as TGTGCCAGCAGTCGCACTAGTGCGTTGGATACGCAGTATTTT. V gene TRBV27 combines with J gene TRBJ2-3, with a weak D call TRBD2 (5 bases). Trimming took 5 bases from V and 6 from J, leaving 15 bases between them. This CDR3 is 14 amino acids long. CDR1 is MNHEY, CDR2 SMNVEV, per germline (reference sequence).

The chain combines TRBV27 with TRBJ2-7, with D possibly matching TRBD1 (6 bases). Germline CDR1 is MNHEY and CDR2 is SMNVEV (reference sequence). The CDR3 covers 14 residues. Deletions cut 5 bases from V and 4 bases from J, with 15 bases between. The CDR3 here is CASSIRTAAYEQYF. The CDR3 DNA reads as TGTGCCAGCAGTATCAGGACAGCGGCTTACGAGCAGTACTTC.

This chain uses TRBV5-1 with TRBJ2-7, with 8 bases identical to TRBD2. V gave up 6 bases and J gave up 7 bases; unmatched junction bases: 15. The CDR3 loop spans 15 amino acids. The germline V gene encodes CDR1 SGHRS and CDR2 YFSETQ. CDR3 protein: CASNSLAGMVEEQYF. CDR3 in DNA: TGCGCCAGCAACAGCTTAGCGGGAATGGTGGAGGAGCAGTACTTC.